What follows is one T cell receptor beta chain and its context. This sample stems from a study of blood T cell repertoires in COVID-19. The repertoire was sequenced with immunoSEQ multiplex PCR; TCRdb's copy has only in-frame clones and lacks some. The top ten hold around 2.5% of the sample, which has over 60,000 clones, about 88% seen once. The V and J ends lost 8 bases and 4 bases respectively, with 14 bases between them. The CDR3 contains 13 residues. Germline values: CDR1 SGHVS, CDR2 FQNEAQ. The chain recombines TRBV7-8 with TRBJ1-1; D gene unclear. The specimen was peripheral blood. The sequence came from a man in his 70s with active or convalescent COVID-19. The CDR3 region is CASSEREGTEAFF. In nucleotides, the CDR3 is TGTGCCAGCTCCGAGCGGGAAGGCACTGAAGCTTTCTTT.